Each of the 16 T cell receptor beta chains below was sequenced from the same sample in a study of cytomegalovirus exposure and HLA in healthy donors. Vbeta (60) and Jbeta (13) primers were used in the PCR. Using immunoSEQ multiplex PCR, the repertoire was profiled, and TCRdb retains in-frame clones only, with some absent. The sample has about 170,000 clones, over 75% seen once. Material: PBMCs. All receptors come from a man aged 35 to 55 in good health and CMV-seropositive.

V usage is TRBV28 and J usage is TRBJ1-2; D possibly corresponds to TRBD1 (6 bases). The CDR3 has 14 amino acids. The V gene lost 5 bases and the J gene lost 7 bases, with 17 bases spanning the gap. The V gene's germline CDR1 is MDHEN and CDR2 SYDVKM. Here the CDR3 DNA reads TGTGCCAGCAGTACACAGGGAATCGACGGTGGCTACACCTTC. As protein: CASSTQGIDGGYTF.

The chain joins TRBV6-1 to TRBJ2-5, with 8 bases fitting TRBD1. This CDR3 has 13 residues. Germline values: CDR1 MNHNS, CDR2 SASEGT. V lost 3 bases to trimming and J lost 11 bases; unmatched junction nucleotides: 8. In DNA form, the CDR3 reads TGTGCCAGCAGTGACCCGGCGACAGGGGAGCAGTACTTC. Its protein product is CASSDPATGEQYF.

This clone has just a few counts. The chain is built from TRBV28 and TRBJ1-2; 9 bases are shared with TRBD1. The CDR3 is made up of 14 amino acids. V shed 6 bases, J shed 6 bases, and the junction held 8 bases outside the gene matches. CDR1 and CDR2 (germline): MDHEN, SYDVKM. CDR3 region: CASRIPGTGNGYTF. The CDR3 DNA reads as TGTGCCAGCAGGATCCCAGGGACAGGGAATGGCTACACCTTC.

This clone has a single count. This sequence joins TRBV2 and TRBJ2-1, with 10 bases that match TRBD2. Trimming at V came to 6 bases and at J to 4 bases, leaving 6 bases not matched to a gene. This CDR3 comprises 15 residues. CDR1 is SNHLY, CDR2 FYNNEI, per germline. CDR3 in amino acids: CASSPSGSSYNEQFF. The CDR3, as DNA: TGTGCCAGCAGCCCTAGCGGGAGTAGTTACAATGAGCAGTTCTTC.

This rearrangement joins TRBV18 to TRBJ1-4; D is unresolved. V was pared by 4 bases and J by 0 bases, with 3 bases between. Germline values: CDR1 KGHSH, CDR2 LQKENI. CDR3 length: 13 amino acids. This CDR3 is CASSLATNEKLFF. The DNA of the CDR3 is TGTGCCAGCTCACTAGCAACTAATGAAAAACTGTTTTTT.

This clone has just one count. This chain links TRBV9 with TRBJ1-3; 11 nucleotides match TRBD1. Germline trimming cut 0 bases from V and 7 bases from J; bases unmatched to any gene: 6. This CDR3 has 16 amino acids. CDR1 is SGDLS and CDR2 is YYNGEE in the germline V gene. CDR3 coding DNA: TGTGCCAGCAGCGTAGGTTGGGACAGGGGGTTGAACACCATATATTTT. This encodes CASSVGWDRGLNTIYF.

The J gene is TRBJ2-3, the V gene TRBV5-1; 11 bases align to TRBD2. CDR1 is SGHRS and CDR2 is YFSETQ in the germline V gene. The CDR3 is 17 residues long. After removal of 2 bases from V and 0 bases from J, the junction contained 5 bases not matched to a gene. Written as DNA, the CDR3 is TGCGCCAGCAGCTTAGCTAGCGGGAGGTTAAGCACAGATACGCAGTATTTT. This translates into CASSLASGRLSTDTQYF.

The rearrangement links TRBV15 to TRBJ2-5, with 10 nucleotides matching TRBD1. The end of the DNA is better explained by TRBJ2-7, so the J call may be wrong. CDR3 length: 16 amino acids. Germline lookup yields CDR1 LNHNV and CDR2 YYDKDF (reference sequence). The CDR3 region has the DNA TGTGCCACCAGCCTTAGGACCGGGACAGGGGTCGTCGAGCAGTACTTC. As protein: CATSLRTGTGVVEQYF.

This clone came up once. V and J are TRBV11-3 and TRBJ2-2, with D perhaps TRBD2 (6 bases). This CDR3 contains 19 residues. Germline CDR1 reads SGHNT; CDR2 reads YENEEA. The V end was cut by 0 bases, the J end by 4 bases, with 21 bases between. The CDR3 nucleotides are TGTGCCAGCAGCTTAGATCAGTGGGCGGTAGCGGACTTCACCGGGGAGCTGTTTTTT. Translation gives CASSLDQWAVADFTGELFF.

This clone was detected only a few times. This rearrangement joins TRBV5-1 to TRBJ1-2; 9 bases line up with TRBD1. Per the germline V gene, CDR1 is SGHRS and CDR2 is YFSETQ. V trimming: 2 bases; J trimming: 8 bases; junction bases outside the gene matches: 13. The CDR3 extends over 16 amino acids. The CDR3 DNA reads TGCGCCAGCAGCTTCCACCCTAGGACAGGGGCACTGGGCTACACCTTC. It is translated as CASSFHPRTGALGYTF.

This clone appeared a few times. J is TRBJ2-5 and V is TRBV7-8; 7 bases are shared with TRBD2. The junction had 10 bases not matched to a gene; V was cut back by 5 bases and J by 4 bases. The CDR3 covers 15 residues. Germline V gives CDR1 SGHVS, CDR2 FQNEAQ. In DNA form, the CDR3 reads TGTGCCAGCAGCACCCGGACTAGGGGCGCAGAGACCCAGTACTTC. It encodes CASSTRTRGAETQYF.

The chain has TRBV14 and TRBJ2-3; 8 positions match TRBD1. V shed 1 base and J 5 bases; nucleotides not matched to a gene: 8. The CDR3 runs 16 residues. Germline assignment: CDR1 SGHDN and CDR2 FVKESK. CDR3 DNA: TGTGCCAGCAGCCAAGCGTGGCCAGGGGGCCTAGATACGCAGTATTTT. Translating gives CASSQAWPGGLDTQYF.

The gene calls are TRBV11-3 and TRBJ2-1; 8 bases fit TRBD2. The ends lost 5 bases at V and 6 bases at J; junction bases unmatched: 6. Germline V gives CDR1 SGHNT, CDR2 YENEEA. The CDR3 is made up of 14 amino acids. The CDR3 spells CASSPGRAVNEQFF. CDR3 in DNA: TGTGCCAGCAGCCCCGGGAGGGCCGTCAATGAGCAGTTCTTC.

V usage is TRBV21-1 and J usage is TRBJ1-1; the listed D gene, TRBD1, was not tested against the DNA. TRBV21-1 is assigned pseudogene status. The CDR3 loop spans 13 amino acids. CDR3 coding DNA: TGTGCCAGCAGCCCGCAGGGGGGCTCTGAAGCTTTCTTT. This gives the protein CASSPQGGSEAFF.

The chain recombines TRBV9 with TRBJ2-2, with D perhaps matching TRBD2 (6 bases). Trimming took 4 bases from V and 4 from J, leaving 11 bases between them. The CDR3 length is 14 residues. Germline V lookup: CDR1 SGDLS, CDR2 YYNGEE. The CDR3 bases are TGTGCCAGCAGCCCCGACGGGGGCACCGGGGAGCTGTTTTTT. Encoded protein: CASSPDGGTGELFF.

The chain links TRBV9 to TRBJ1-4; tentative D call: TRBD1 (5 bases). This CDR3 spans 13 amino acids. Germline CDR1 is SGDLS and CDR2 is YYNGEE. The V gene lost 3 bases and the J gene lost 8 bases, with 11 bases spanning the gap. CDR3 nucleotides: TGTGCCAGCAGCGGGCAGGGAAAGGAAAAACTGTTTTTT. This encodes CASSGQGKEKLFF. Using reference TRBV9 and TRBJ1-4 for the parts outside the CDR3, the full variable domain is DSGVTQTPKHLITATGQRVTLRCSPRSGDLSVYWYQQSLDQGLQFLIQYYNGEERAKGNILERFSAQQFPDLHSELNLSSLELGDSALYFCASSGQGKEKLFFGSGTQLSVL.